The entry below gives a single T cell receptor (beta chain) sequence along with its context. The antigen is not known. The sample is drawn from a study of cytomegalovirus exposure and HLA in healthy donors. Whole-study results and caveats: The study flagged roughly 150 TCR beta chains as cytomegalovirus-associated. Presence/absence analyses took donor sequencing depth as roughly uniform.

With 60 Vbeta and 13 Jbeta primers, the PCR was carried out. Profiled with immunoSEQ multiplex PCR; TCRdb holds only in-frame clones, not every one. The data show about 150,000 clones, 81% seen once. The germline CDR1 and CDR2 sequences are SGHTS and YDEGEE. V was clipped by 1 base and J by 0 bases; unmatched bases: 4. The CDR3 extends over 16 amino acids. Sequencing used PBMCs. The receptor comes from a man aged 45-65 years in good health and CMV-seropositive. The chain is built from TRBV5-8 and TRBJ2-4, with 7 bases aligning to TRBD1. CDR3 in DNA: TGTGCCAGCAGCTTGTGGGGACAGCTAGCCAAAAACATTCAGTACTTC. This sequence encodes CASSLWGQLAKNIQYF.